This TCR beta chain was obtained from a study of OX40 agonist ivuxolimab in advanced cancers. Whole-study context: The patients received agonistic anti-OX40 (CD134) antibody ivuxolimab. Regarding the study as a whole: In the 0.1-3.0 mg/kg groups, partial responders showed among the lowest expansion. Low normalized T-cell clonal expansion was also seen in some nonresponders.

CDR1 SGDLS and CDR2 YYNGEE come from the germline V gene. V lost 3 bases, J lost 8 bases, and 15 bases lay in between. CDR3 length: 14 residues. This clone was seen just once. Its antigen is unknown. Clones were sequenced by immunoSEQ multiplex PCR, and TCRdb holds only the in-frame ones, with some missing. This sample yields about 22,000 clones, of which about 90% are seen a single time; around 30% belongs to the top ten. This chain uses TRBV9 with TRBJ2-1; possibly TRBD2 for D (6 bases). This receptor was identified in an adult with an advanced solid tumor such as melanoma, head and neck, liver or kidney cancer. The specimen was CD4+ or CD8+ T cells sorted from blood, collected in a trial of the OX40 agonist ivuxolimab. This CDR3 is CASSGGLSNHEQFF. The CDR3 DNA reads as TGTGCCAGCAGCGGGGGACTTTCCAACCATGAGCAGTTCTTC.